Below, one T cell receptor beta chain is given with its context. What antigen it recognizes has not been identified. No base qualities exist here, and no much larger clone lies one base off it. The sample has other DNA sequences that encode this CDR3 too. The immunoSEQ Assay was the method used to sequence TCRbeta CDR3 regions. After extraction, genomic DNA underwent amplification by bias-controlled multiplex PCR, followed by high-throughput sequencing. Under the source paper's analysis protocol: To quantify the absolute abundance of every unique TCRbeta CDR3 region, sequences were collapsed and filtered. T cell fraction was estimated by normalizing TCRbeta template counts to usable DNA, with usable DNA measured through amplification of reference genes found in all nucleated cells. Repertoire TCRs were annotated as SARS-CoV-2-specific by exact matching of V gene, CDR3 amino acid sequence and J gene to a known reactive TCR set. The reference SARS-CoV-2 TCR set was obtained from MIRA and was filtered for enrichment in COVID-19-positive ImmuneCODE repertoires, whereby public or cross-reactive TCRs were removed. Based on the MIRA antigens, annotated TCRs were further analysed at the level of specific ORF or position within ORF. Depth was the summed frequency of annotated unique rearrangements, while breadth was defined as annotated unique rearrangements over total unique productive rearrangements. Group comparisons of TCR breadth used two-sided Wilcoxon rank-sum tests. TCRdb provides this immuneACCESS table in a form limited to in-frame rearrangements. Some clones are lacking; in checked studies, under half of them reflect an unresolved V gene, and why the rest are absent is not known. V, J and clone size reflect that table, while D and trimming were determined from the DNA. For this sample the table gives around 450,000 clones, of which 89% were detected only once. The ten largest clones represent approximately 2.5% of the sample.

The sample belongs to a study of Ad26.COV2.S vaccination and SARS-CoV-2 variants (dated by TCRdb to about 2021). At the level of the whole study: Donors in the vaccine arm were drawn from COV1001, a phase I-IIa trial of Ad26.COV2.S in healthy adults that was multicentre, randomized, double-blind and placebo-controlled. Ad26.COV2.S was administered intramuscularly at 5 x 10^10 or 1 x 10^11 viral particles, either as a single shot or as two shots given 56 days apart. Sequencing of the TCRbeta repertoire served to evaluate the specificity and breadth of SARS-CoV-2-reactive T cell receptors following Ad26.COV2.S vaccination. A total of some 30 samples were included in the TCR-sequenced set, comprising approximately 20 Ad26.COV2.S vaccine recipients, 5 placebo recipients and 8 SARS-CoV-2 convalescent individuals. Trial participants were randomized into five groups of five: low-dose or high-dose Ad26.COV2.S given once or twice, or placebo on both occasions. Blinding of investigators to trial group allocation was maintained during experiments and outcome assessment.

Overall results and qualifications from the work: Non-spike TCR breadth was comparable between vaccine and placebo recipients, consistent with the vaccine containing only spike. Compared with placebo recipients, Ad26.COV2.S recipients showed higher spike-specific TCR breadth (P = 0.0014). According to the authors, total T cell responses may have been underestimated by the TCR breadth and depth analyses. After vaccination, spike-specific CD8+ and CD4+ T cell responses were reported to show substantial breadth. Comparing responses between vaccine doses or regimens was not something the study was powered to do.

Measured from the cysteine to the phenylalanine, the CDR3 is 14 residues long. Solely the CDR3 DNA is kept, with 42 bases framed from the first base. The germline V gene encodes CDR1 SGHRS and CDR2 YFSETQ. V and J are truncated by 2 bases and 0 bases respectively, leaving an intervening sequence of 8 bases. According to the study, the label for this sample's treatment or condition signals: roughly 20 received Ad26.COV2.S at low or high dose, single or two shots; roughly 5 received placebo; per-sample allocation not given. For vaccine and placebo recipients, repertoires were sequenced using samples collected on day 63 after the first injection. Between 29 July and 7 August 2020, Cohort 1b enrolled 20 to 30 adults aged 18-55 years at one site in Boston, USA. Ad26.COV2.S was a replication-incompetent adenovirus type 26 vector expressing a prefusion-stabilized SARS-CoV-2 spike protein from the original Wuhan strain.

The sequence was collected from a person aged 18 to 59 who received the Ad26.COV2.S COVID-19 vaccine or a placebo. The chain is assembled from TRBV5-1 and TRBJ1-2; the D gene is possibly TRBD1, with 5 bases matching. The sample in question was peripheral blood, obtained in a trial of Ad26.COV2.S vaccine versus placebo. The bases read TGCGCCAGCAGCTTAGACAGACCTAACTATGGCTACACCTTC. It codes for CASSLDRPNYGYTF.